Listed below are T cell receptor beta chains from one sample, sequenced in a study of T cells in Graves' hyperthyroidism and ophthalmopathy. TCRdb independently ran MiXCR on the multiplex PCR reads; one entry per CDR3 protein. This sample carries roughly 500,000 distinct CDR3 sequences, roughly 45% of them seen once, and the ten largest clones take 44%. Sequenced: peripheral blood or thyroid tissue (not recorded which). These receptor sequences come from an adult woman with Graves' disease, either hyperthyroidism or ophthalmopathy (not recorded which). The CDR3 runs from the conserved cysteine through the conserved F or W. D genes are given only for firm matches. Size values are once, few and many counts, or a class for expanded clones, and some rows have none.

J gene,V gene,clone size,D gene,CDR3 protein,CDR3 DNA
TRBJ1-1,TRBV5-1,.,.,CASSLEGQGMGAAFF,TGCGCCAGCAGCTTGGAGGGCCAGGGTATGGGGGCGGCTTTCTTT
TRBJ2-7,TRBV11-3,.,TRBD1,CASSLRTGTSYEQYF,TGTGCCAGCAGCTTAAGGACAGGGACCTCCTACGAGCAGTACTTC
TRBJ2-7,TRBV20-1,.,TRBD2,CSAKSGASYEQYF,TGCAGTGCTAAAAGCGGGGCCTCCTACGAGCAGTACTTC
TRBJ2-7,TRBV29-1,.,.,CSFLGGAKEQYF,TGCAGCTTTTTAGGGGGGGCTAAGGAGCAGTACTTC
TRBJ2-5,TRBV9,.,TRBD1,CASSVGGQGGMETQYF,TGTGCCAGCAGCGTAGGGGGACAGGGTGGAATGGAGACCCAGTACTTC
TRBJ2-7,TRBV29-1,.,TRBD1,CSVEERGRAYEQYF,TGCAGCGTTGAAGAGAGGGGGCGAGCGTACGAGCAGTACTTC
TRBJ2-5,TRBV4-3,.,TRBD1,CASSPGQAQPQYF,TGCGCCAGCAGCCCCGGACAGGCCCAGCCCCAGTACTTC
TRBJ2-1,TRBV2,.,TRBD1,CASSAGQGTYNGQFF,TGTGCCAGCAGTGCGGGACAGGGGACCTACAATGGGCAGTTCTTC
TRBJ1-5,TRBV30,.,.,CAWARGSDQPQHF,TGTGCCTGGGCTCGGGGATCCGATCAGCCCCAGCATTTT
TRBJ2-6,TRBV7-9,.,.,CASRLTGRGANVLTF,TGTGCCAGCAGACTTACAGGGCGTGGGGCCAACGTCCTGACTTTC
TRBJ2-7,TRBV20-1,.,TRBD2,CSARDEARDYYEQYF,TGCAGTGCTAGAGATGAGGCCAGGGACTACTACGAGCAGTACTTC
TRBJ1-2,TRBV19,.,.,CASSAYNNYGYTF,TGTGCCAGTAGTGCATACAATAACTATGGCTACACCTTC
TRBJ2-6,TRBV28,.,.,CASSSHPLNTGANVLTF,TGTGCCAGCAGTTCCCACCCTCTGAACACTGGGGCCAACGTCCTGACTTTC
TRBJ1-2,TRBV9,few,.,CASSRQEKGYTF,TGTGCCAGCTCTCGACAGGAAAAAGGCTACACCTTC
TRBJ1-2,TRBV20-1,many,.,CSARVGGDNYGYTF,TGCAGTGCTAGAGTTGGCGGGGATAACTATGGCTACACCTTC
TRBJ1-3,TRBV15,.,.,CATSRDSNNYGYTIYF,TGTGCCACCAGCAGAGATTCTAATAACTATGGCTACACCATATATTTT
TRBJ2-5,TRBV7-2,.,.,CASRTQETRYF,TGTGCCAGCAGAACGCAAGAGACCCGGTACTTC
TRBJ2-5,TRBV7-9,many,.,CASSLIQEETQYF,TGTGCCAGCAGCTTAATACAGGAAGAGACCCAGTACTTC
TRBJ1-5,TRBV10-2,.,.,CASSESYNQPQHF,TGCGCCAGCAGTGAGTCTTACAATCAGCCCCAGCATTTT
TRBJ2-7,TRBV6-1,many,TRBD1,CASSLHGQGDEQYF,TGTGCCAGCAGTCTACACGGACAGGGCGACGAGCAGTACTTC
TRBJ2-5,TRBV4-2,.,.,CASSQSRGTQYF,TGTGCCAGCAGCCAGTCTCGCGGGACCCAGTACTTC
TRBJ1-1,TRBV7-8,.,TRBD1,CASSSRIGQGAPAFF,TGTGCCAGCAGCTCCCGCATAGGACAGGGGGCGCCGGCTTTCTTT
TRBJ1-1,TRBV29-1,many,.,CSVEGAGEAFF,TGCAGCGTTGAAGGGGCCGGTGAAGCTTTCTTT
TRBJ1-1,TRBV7-8,many,.,CASSPLRPGSTEAFF,TGTGCCAGCAGCCCCCTTCGGCCAGGGTCCACTGAAGCTTTCTTT
TRBJ1-6,TRBV2,.,.,CASRATGNSPLHF,TGTGCCAGCAGAGCAACAGGGAATTCACCCCTCCACTTT
TRBJ1-5,TRBV7-8,.,TRBD1,CASSLRQGSVQPQHF,TGTGCCAGCAGCTTAAGACAGGGGTCAGTACAGCCCCAGCATTTT
TRBJ1-2,TRBV7-9,.,.,CASSFERTLYGYTF,TGTGCCAGCAGCTTCGAGCGGACCCTCTATGGCTACACCTTC
TRBJ1-1,TRBV19,.,.,CASSGQGTTLTEAFF,TGTGCCAGTAGTGGGCAGGGCACTACCCTCACTGAAGCTTTCTTT
TRBJ1-4,TRBV28,.,TRBD1,CASRNRDSNEKLFF,TGTGCCAGCAGAAACCGGGACAGTAATGAAAAACTGTTTTTT
TRBJ2-5,TRBV6-6,once,.,CASSGTGEAETQYF,TGTGCCAGCAGCGGAACAGGGGAGGCGGAGACCCAGTACTTC
TRBJ1-4,TRBV6-5,.,.,CASATGRWEKLFF,TGTGCCAGCGCGACAGGAAGGTGGGAAAAACTGTTTTTT
TRBJ2-1,TRBV6-1,.,.,CASSYSRRLARNEQFF,TGTGCCAGCAGTTACTCGAGGCGGCTAGCCCGCAATGAGCAGTTCTTC
TRBJ2-6,TRBV29-1,.,.,CSATDSWGWGSGANVLTF,TGCAGCGCGACAGATTCCTGGGGGTGGGGGTCAGGGGCCAACGTCCTGACTTTC
TRBJ2-5,TRBV20-1,.,.,CSASGNQETQYF,TGCAGTGCTAGTGGCAACCAAGAGACCCAGTACTTC
TRBJ1-1,TRBV30,.,TRBD1,CAWDRQGNTEAFF,TGTGCCTGGGATCGACAGGGGAACACTGAAGCTTTCTTT
TRBJ1-5,TRBV7-9,.,.,CASSLATGTHNQPQHF,TGTGCCAGCAGCTTAGCTACCGGGACACACAATCAGCCCCAGCATTTT
TRBJ2-1,TRBV7-9,.,TRBD2,CASSPPPRLAGGNEQFF,TGTGCCAGCAGCCCACCCCCTAGACTAGCGGGAGGGAATGAGCAGTTCTTC